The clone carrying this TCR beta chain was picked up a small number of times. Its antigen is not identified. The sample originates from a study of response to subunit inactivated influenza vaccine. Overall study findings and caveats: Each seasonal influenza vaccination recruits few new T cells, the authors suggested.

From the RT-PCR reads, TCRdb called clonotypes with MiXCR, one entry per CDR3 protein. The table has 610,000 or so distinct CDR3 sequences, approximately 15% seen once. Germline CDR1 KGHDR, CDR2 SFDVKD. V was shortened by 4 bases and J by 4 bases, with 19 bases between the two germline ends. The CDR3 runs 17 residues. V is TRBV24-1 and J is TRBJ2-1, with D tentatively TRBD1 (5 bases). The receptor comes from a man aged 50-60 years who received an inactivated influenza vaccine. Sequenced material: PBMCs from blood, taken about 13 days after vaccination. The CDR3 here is CATSDRWGPGLYNEQFF. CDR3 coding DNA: TGTGCCACCAGTGACCGTTGGGGTCCAGGGCTTTACAATGAGCAGTTCTTC.